This TCR beta chain was identified in a study of blood T cell repertoires in COVID-19 (dated by TCRdb to the early 2020s). Regarding the complete study: Samples from collaborators originated in the United States, Italy and Spain and spanned both the acute and convalescent phases of COVID-19. Samples were obtained from the ongoing ImmuneRACE study (first 160 participants) and from some 1,200 subjects provided by 6 global collaborators. Subjects who had been exposed to COVID-19, were actively infected with it, or had recovered from it provided the deeply sampled blood TCRbeta repertoires that made up the dataset. The repertoires were released in a freely available public database meant as a resource for research on the immune response to SARS-CoV-2. A de-identified subject ID, COVID-19 status, age in years and sex were almost always included in the sample metadata. The material from the prospective study consisted of cDNA or gDNA derived from T cells, B-cell-depleted T cells, or PBMCs. Where HLA class I and class II types were available, the types were taken from metadata supplied by the sample provider, not from assay-based typing.

Results the study describes overall, beyond this receptor: Clinical and demographic metadata were provided uncurated, with the amount varying by source and participant.

TCRbeta CDR3 regions were amplified from genomic DNA using the immunoSEQ Assay, a bias-controlled multiplex PCR. On the authors' methods: The number of nucleated cells in each sample was estimated by amplification of reference gene primers within the assay. To quantify the absolute abundance of each unique TCRbeta CDR3 rearrangement, sequence reads were collapsed and filtered. For each sample, productive Simpson clonality was calculated as the square root of Simpson's diversity index across productive rearrangements. In its TCRdb copy, this immuneACCESS table keeps in-frame sequences only and misses some clones. Where compared with another copy, unresolved V genes explain less than half of these, and the others have no known cause. Clone size and V and J calls were adopted from that table, with D and trimming inferred from the DNA. This sample lists about 180,000 clones; approximately 87% were detected once. The ten top clones hold about an eighth of the sample.

One collaborating source in Seattle enrolled patients during active infection and followed them longitudinally through the course of disease. Whole blood was collected in K2EDTA tubes by collaborating institutions according to the institutions' own protocols. Collaborator samples were shipped for TCRbeta analysis as frozen whole blood, isolated PBMCs, or DNA extracted from either sample type. As concerns this clone: The antigen it recognizes is unknown. No base quality values were provided; no much bigger clone lies one nucleotide off.

What was sequenced was peripheral blood. This sequence was found in an older woman with COVID-19, enrolled during active disease.

The DNA sequence is given as TGTGCCAGTAGTACCACAGGGGTCTCAGATACGCAGTATTTT. Translation gives CASSTTGVSDTQYF. Recombination joined TRBV19 with TRBJ2-3; TRBD1 fits 7 bases in the junction. From cysteine to phenylalanine, the CDR3 is 14 amino acids long. CDR3 DNA is the only sequence kept; it has 42 bases, read in frame from the first base. For CDR1 and CDR2, the germline V gene (reference sequence) lists LNHDA and SQIVND. The germline V and J ends show losses of 4 bases and 4 bases respectively, and no gene match explains 5 bases of the junction.